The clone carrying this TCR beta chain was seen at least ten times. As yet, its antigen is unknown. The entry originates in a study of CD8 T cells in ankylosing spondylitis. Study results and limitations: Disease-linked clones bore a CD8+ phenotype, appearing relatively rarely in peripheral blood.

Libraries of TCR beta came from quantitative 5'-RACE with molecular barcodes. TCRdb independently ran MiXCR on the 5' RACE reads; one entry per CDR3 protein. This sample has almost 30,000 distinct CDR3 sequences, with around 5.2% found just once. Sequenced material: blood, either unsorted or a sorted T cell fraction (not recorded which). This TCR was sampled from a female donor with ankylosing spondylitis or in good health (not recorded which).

The CDR3 DNA follows: TGCAGTGCTACGAAGACGGGGACTAGCGGGAGAGGGTACAATGAGCAGTTCTTC. Its protein is CSATKTGTSGRGYNEQFF. The chain links TRBV20-1 to TRBJ2-1; 14 positions match TRBD2. Germline V gives CDR1 DFQATT, CDR2 SNEGSKA (reference sequence). This CDR3 comprises 18 residues. Trimming removed 4 bases from V and 4 bases from J; junction bases left unmatched: 12.